This T cell receptor (beta chain) was identified during a study of shared clonotypes between healthy human individuals. Study-wide background: The people who gave samples were two women and a few men aged 18 to 49. Overall study findings and caveats: Clonotypes not shared had lower generation probabilities than those common to all four donors.

V lost 7 bases, J lost 6 bases, and 19 bases lay in between. Germline loops: CDR1 SGHRS, CDR2 YFSETQ. The CDR3 runs 15 residues. Each replicate PCR on the sorted subsets used about 220 ng DNA (around 31,000 T cell genomes). The repertoire was sequenced with immunoSEQ multiplex PCR; TCRdb's copy has only in-frame clones and lacks some. The sample has over a million clones, approximately 98.5% seen once. Turning to this clone: Its antigen is undetermined.

The donors were adults (healthy and HIV-negative) with no recent acute infections or vaccinations. This TCR was recovered from a man aged 25 to 40 in good health. Sequences were obtained from naive CD4+ T cells sorted from blood. Subset specified: CD45RA+ positively selected. The rearrangement joins TRBV5-1 to TRBJ1-4; weak D call: TRBD1 (6 bases). The CDR3: CASSPRGTFDEKLFF. The CDR3 DNA reads TGCGCCAGCTCCCCCAGGGGAACCTTTGATGAAAAACTGTTTTTT.